This TCR beta chain was identified in a study of blood T cell repertoires in COVID-19. At the level of the study: The United States, Italy and Spain supplied acute and convalescent COVID-19 samples.

TCRdb's table, derived via immunoSEQ multiplex PCR, lists solely in-frame clones and lacks some. The sample has 90,000 to 100,000 clones; around 82% are singletons. This CDR3 is 14 amino acids long. Per germline, CDR1 GTSNPN and CDR2 SVGIG (reference sequence). V was pared by 2 bases and J by 7 bases, with 6 bases of the junction left unmatched. This TCR was recovered from a man between 60 and 75 years old with acute or convalescent COVID-19. The V gene is TRBV30, the J gene TRBJ2-2; TRBD1 matches at 8 bases. Source material: peripheral blood. The CDR3 here is CAWSMTGVIGELFF. The CDR3 DNA follows: TGTGCCTGGAGTATGACAGGGGTGATCGGGGAGCTGTTTTTT.